Below, 11 T cell receptor beta chains from the same sample are listed, as sequenced in a study of cytomegalovirus exposure and HLA in healthy donors. Primers for the PCR totalled 60 Vbeta and 13 Jbeta. The table came from immunoSEQ multiplex PCR; TCRdb's copy has only in-frame clones and leaves some out. The table records about 110,000 clones, roughly 80% of them present only once. Specimen: PBMCs. The receptors were gathered from a man in his fifties or sixties in good health and CMV-seronegative.

This clone was seen only a few times. The J gene is TRBJ1-6, the V gene TRBV5-6; D gene uncertain. V lost 1 base to trimming and J lost 4 bases, with 6 bases between them. CDR1 is SGHDT, CDR2 YYEEEE, per germline. The CDR3 runs 14 residues. CDR3 in DNA: TGTGCCAGCAGCTTGCCCGGGTATAATTCACCCCTCCACTTT. Translating gives CASSLPGYNSPLHF.

CDR3: CASRPTLAGNSGANVLTF. CDR3 in DNA: TGTGCCAGCAGACCAACACTAGCGGGGAACTCTGGGGCCAACGTCCTGACTTTC. The gene calls are TRBV7-6 and TRBJ2-6, with 10 bases fitting TRBD2. CDR3 length equals 18 residues. Germline V gene data show CDR1 as SGHVS and CDR2 as FNYEAQ. V was pared by 6 bases and J by 0 bases, with 8 bases of the junction left unmatched.

V is TRBV7-7 and J is TRBJ1-5, with D unresolved. Germline-derived CDR1 and CDR2 are SSHAT and FNYEAQ (reference sequence). The CDR3 consists of 13 residues. Trimming left V 5 bases short and J 7 bases short, with 12 bases between. The CDR3 DNA reads TGTGCCAGCAGCACGGTCCTAGCCCAGCCCCAGCATTTT. Translated: CASSTVLAQPQHF.

This clone was counted between two and nine times. The chain recombines TRBV18 with TRBJ1-1, with TRBD1 as a possible D gene (5 bases). The CDR3 extends over 12 amino acids. In germline, CDR1 is KGHSH, CDR2 LQKENI. The ends were cut back, 5 bases at V and 5 bases at J, with 9 bases in the middle. The CDR3 nucleotides read TGTGCCAGCTCAAGTAGGGGAACTGAAGCTTTCTTT. Residues: CASSSRGTEAFF.

The chain employs TRBV6-6 and TRBJ1-4, with 7 bases fitting TRBD1. With V trimmed by 0 bases and J by 8 bases, 6 bases remained unmatched. The CDR3 spans 15 residues. Germline assignment: CDR1 MNHNY and CDR2 SVGAGI (reference sequence). The CDR3 DNA follows: TGTGCCAGCAGTTACTCCGGGACAGTGGGGGAAAAACTGTTTTTT. This sequence encodes CASSYSGTVGEKLFF.

The rearrangement links TRBV30 to TRBJ2-1, with 8 positions matching TRBD2. CDR3 length: 16 amino acids. V was clipped by 3 bases and J by 10 bases; unmatched bases: 17. Germline values: CDR1 GTSNPN, CDR2 SVGIG (reference sequence). The CDR3 DNA reads as TGTGCCTGGAGCGACCCGATTAGCGGGGTTAGAGGCGAGCAGTTCTTC. Translating it yields CAWSDPISGVRGEQFF.

The V gene is TRBV4-1, the J gene TRBJ2-1; 7 positions agree with TRBD2. This CDR3 has 17 residues. Germline V gives CDR1 MGHRA, CDR2 YSYEKL. The V segment lost 0 bases and the J segment 6 bases; nucleotides outside the gene matches: 11. For the CDR3, the DNA is TGCGCCAGCAGCCAAGATAAGACATTGGCGGGGGTCAATGAGCAGTTCTTC. Protein product: CASSQDKTLAGVNEQFF.

The sample holds one count of this clone. The chain has TRBV29-1 and TRBJ1-4; 11 nucleotides line up with TRBD1. The CDR3 totals 14 residues. The V and J ends lost 6 bases and 8 bases, in that order; junction bases with no gene match: 8. CDR1 and CDR2 (germline): SQVTM, ANQGSEA. CDR3 sequence reads: CSVRGQGAWEKLFF. The CDR3 DNA reads TGCAGCGTCCGAGGACAGGGGGCTTGGGAAAAACTGTTTTTT.

The V gene is TRBV7-2, the J gene TRBJ1-2; D ambiguous. V was pared by 4 bases and J by 8 bases, with 8 bases between. The CDR3 consists of 11 residues. From germline, CDR1 is SGHTA and CDR2 FQGNSA. The CDR3 loop is CASSSPGGYTF. CDR3 bases: TGTGCCAGCAGCTCCCCGGGGGGCTACACCTTC.

Only a few counts were recorded for this clone. This chain uses TRBV7-9 with TRBJ2-1, with 9 positions matching TRBD1. The CDR3 is 15 residues long. Germline loops: CDR1 SEHNR, CDR2 FQNEAQ (reference sequence). Trimming at V came to 4 bases and at J to 5 bases, leaving 6 bases not matched to a gene. CDR3 in amino acids: CASSSTGGPDNEQFF. In DNA, the CDR3 is TGTGCCAGCAGCTCCACAGGGGGCCCTGACAATGAGCAGTTCTTC.

This sequence joins TRBV7-2 and TRBJ1-4; 7 nucleotides agree with TRBD1. The CDR3 is 15 residues long. Germline V gene sequence: CDR1 SGHTA, CDR2 FQGNSA. Germline trimming cut 5 bases from V and 5 bases from J; bases unmatched to any gene: 8. The CDR3 reads CASSPDRRVNEKLFF. The CDR3 bases are TGTGCCAGCAGCCCGGACAGGAGGGTGAATGAAAAACTGTTTTTT. The complete variable domain, with remaining parts taken from reference TRBV7-2 and TRBJ1-4, reads GAGVSQSPSNKVTEKGKDVELRCDPISGHTALYWYRQSLGQGLEFLIYFQGNSAPDKSGLPSDRFSAERTGGSVSTLTIQRTQQEDSAVYLCASSPDRRVNEKLFFGSGTQLSVL.